The clone carrying this TCR beta chain was seen once. This entry belongs to a study of blood T cell repertoires in COVID-19. The overall study: The samples span acute and convalescent COVID-19 from the United States, Italy and Spain. From T cells, B-cell-depleted T cells, or PBMCs came the material, which was cDNA or gDNA.

As handled by the study authors: Nucleated cell counts were estimated from reference gene primer amplification. TCRdb's table, derived via immunoSEQ multiplex PCR, lists solely in-frame clones and lacks some. That table furnishes V, J and clone size, whereas the DNA furnished D and trimming. The sample has 200,000 to 250,000 clones, around four fifths seen once. Sequenced: peripheral blood. This TCR derives from a woman of 80 years or more with active or convalescent COVID-19.

In nucleotides, the CDR3 is TGTGCCAGCAGCTTATGGGGGGACAGCTACAATGAGCAGTTCTTC. Protein sequence: CASSLWGDSYNEQFF. The chain joins TRBV7-2 to TRBJ2-1, with a possible D match to TRBD1 (7 bases). The CDR3 runs to 15 residues. V lost 2 bases and J 3 bases, leaving 11 bases between the germline ends. Germline V gene sequence: CDR1 SGHTA, CDR2 FQGNSA.